A selection of T cell receptor beta chains follows, all from one sample in a study of T cell repertoires in cytomegalovirus infection. Via MiXCR, TCRdb re-called the reads, giving one row per CDR3 protein. The table has roughly 920,000 distinct CDR3 sequences, approximately 31% seen once. The antigens these receptors bind are not known. The sequencing here drew on cultured CD8+ T cells from PBMCs, taken from culture after CMV antigen stimulation. These receptors came from a human donor in good health (CMV status not recorded). Some clones in this sample may be carry-over from other donors' samples. Both conserved end residues are part of each CDR3. Not every row has a clone size; where given, it reads once, few, many or a size class.

cdr3_aa,clone_size,j_call,v_call
CASMELPSDEQFF,.,TRBJ2-1,TRBV27
CASSLGRGPHYEQYF,many,TRBJ2-7,TRBV7-6
CAVSGATDTQYF,.,TRBJ2-3,TRBV15
CASSQGPRGETQYF,.,TRBJ2-5,TRBV4-1
CAVKSTDTQYF,.,TRBJ2-3,TRBV6-5
CASSQGQGADYGYTF,few,TRBJ1-2,TRBV14
CASSANQDQFHGYTF,.,TRBJ1-2,TRBV6-5
CASRQAGTRGTEAFF,few,TRBJ1-1,TRBV7-2
CASSSGTGGAQNIQYF,many,TRBJ2-4,TRBV7-9
CASSPLGRGGSDEQFF,few,TRBJ2-1,TRBV5-5
CAISERGALHTLYSPLHF,.,TRBJ1-6,TRBV10-3
CSVRGGQVNEQFF,.,TRBJ2-1,TRBV29-1
CATSSPGTGLIGNTIYF,.,TRBJ1-3,TRBV15
CANSQDILGRGLPEAFF,once,TRBJ1-1,TRBV4-1
CVSRSTVTSDYGYTF,.,TRBJ1-2,TRBV7-6
CASRYGGINEQFF,.,TRBJ2-1,TRBV6-5
CASSQDAGFPNTEAFF,.,TRBJ1-1,TRBV3-1
CASSPDSISDTQYF,many,TRBJ2-3,TRBV7-8
CASSEGDSYEQYF,few,TRBJ2-7,TRBV2
CASSEGTGLDEQYF,.,TRBJ2-7,TRBV2
CASSLAGAREAFF,few,TRBJ1-1,TRBV7-6
CASSQDLTTQDTQYF,.,TRBJ2-3,TRBV4-3